What follows are 19 T cell receptor beta chains derived from one specimen sequenced in a study of T-cell memory formation after mild COVID-19. TCRdb used MiXCR to reprocess the 5' RACE reads, holding one entry per CDR3 protein. Among over 150,000 distinct CDR3 sequences listed, about an eighth were seen once. Sequencing was performed on PBMCs or a T cell subset sorted from them (not recorded which). These receptors came from a man aged 18-30 years who had mild COVID-19 (a few samples of this study predate the infection). Cell type and time point are not known.

This clonotype was seen only once. The chain joins TRBV2 to TRBJ1-4, with D hard to call. Trimming pared 6 bases from V and 3 bases from J, leaving 14 bases between. The germline gives CDR1 SNHLY, CDR2 FYNNEI. This CDR3 comprises 15 residues. The CDR3 loop reads CASRTGEQPNEKLFF. For the CDR3, the DNA is TGTGCCAGCAGGACGGGTGAACAGCCTAATGAAAAACTGTTTTTT.

V usage is TRBV7-9 and J usage is TRBJ2-4; weak D call: TRBD1 (5 bases). Germline-derived CDR1 and CDR2 are SEHNR and FQNEAQ (reference sequence). The CDR3 spans 15 residues. V was cut by 5 bases and J by 0 bases, with 11 bases left in between. The DNA of the CDR3 is TGTGCCAGCAGCCTGACAGAGCTAGCCAAAAACATTCAGTACTTC. This encodes CASSLTELAKNIQYF.

This clonotype was seen a few times. The chain links TRBV4-1 to TRBJ2-4, with D possibly called TRBD1 or TRBD2 (6 bases each). The V gene's germline CDR1 is MGHRA and CDR2 YSYEKL. With 8 bases removed from V and 3 bases from J, the gap between germline ends came to 17 bases. The CDR3 has 15 residues. CDR3 amino acids: CASSLGGTDKNIQYF. The CDR3 nucleotides read TGCGCCAGCTCCTTGGGGGGCACCGACAAAAACATTCAGTACTTC.

The chain couples TRBV7-2 to TRBJ1-2; D remains ambiguous. CDR3 length: 15 amino acids. CDR1 and CDR2 from the germline V gene are SGHTA and FQGNSA. The ends were cut back, 0 bases at V and 4 bases at J, with 12 bases in the middle. The CDR3 coding sequence is TGTGCCAGCAGCTTAGCCACAGCCCGGCTCTATGGCTACACCTTC. This encodes CASSLATARLYGYTF.

The rearrangement joins TRBV4-3 to TRBJ2-3, with TRBD2 identical over 8 bases. The CDR3 loop spans 17 amino acids. Germline-derived CDR1 and CDR2 are LGHNA and YSLEER. V shed 1 base, J shed 0 bases, and the junction held 6 bases outside the gene matches. CDR3: CASSQVAGGSSTDTQYF. The CDR3 DNA is TGCGCCAGCAGCCAAGTGGCGGGGGGATCTAGCACAGATACGCAGTATTTT.

The chain employs TRBV19 and TRBJ1-5; TRBD1 matches at 8 bases. The CDR3 sequence is 15 residues long. Germline CDR1 LNHDA, CDR2 SQIVND (reference sequence). Trimming at V came to 10 bases and at J to 3 bases, leaving 11 bases not matched to a gene. In nucleotides, the CDR3 is TGTGCCACCGACAGGGGCAGGGGTTTCAATCAGCCCCAGCATTTT. Translation gives CATDRGRGFNQPQHF.

This clonotype was observed a few times. V gene TRBV30 combines with J gene TRBJ1-4; maybe TRBD1 (5 bases). This CDR3 has 13 residues. Trimming left V 1 base short and J 5 bases short, with 8 bases between. Germline V CDR1 and CDR2: GTSNPN, SVGIG (reference sequence). The CDR3 region has the DNA TGTGCCTGGAGTGCCCCAGGGAATGAAAAACTGTTTTTT. Protein product: CAWSAPGNEKLFF. Filled out from reference TRBV30 and TRBJ1-4, the complete variable domain reads SQTIHQWPATLVQPVGSPLSLECTVEGTSNPNLYWYRQAAGRGLQLLFYSVGIGQISSEVPQNLSASRPQDRQFILSSKKLLLSDSGFYLCAWSAPGNEKLFFGSGTQLSVL.

This chain uses TRBV20-1 with TRBJ2-3; the D call may be TRBD1 or TRBD2 (5 bases each). Between the trimmed V and J ends, which lost 0 bases and 8 bases, there was a span of 12 bases. Germline loops: CDR1 DFQATT, CDR2 SNEGSKA (reference sequence). This CDR3 is built from 13 residues. The CDR3 bases are TGCAGTGCTAGAGATGTTGCTGGGGGTACGCAGTATTTT. This sequence encodes CSARDVAGGTQYF.

This clonotype was observed a handful of times. The rearrangement links TRBV2 to TRBJ1-4; D is unclear. Germline V gene lookup returns CDR1 SNHLY and CDR2 FYNNEI. The V and J ends lost 2 bases and 4 bases respectively, with 5 bases between them. The CDR3 totals 13 residues. The CDR3 DNA sequence: TGTGCCAGCAGTGAAATGATTAATGAAAAACTGTTTTTT. Residues: CASSEMINEKLFF. The full variable domain, in which reference TRBV2 and TRBJ1-4 provide the parts outside the CDR3, is EPEVTQTPSHQVTQMGQEVILRCVPISNHLYFYWYRQILGQKVEFLVSFYNNEISEKSEIFDDQFSVERPDGSNFTLKIRSTKLEDSAMYFCASSEMINEKLFFGSGTQLSVL.

Only a few counts were recorded for this clonotype. J is TRBJ2-6 and V is TRBV20-1; the D call may be TRBD1 or TRBD2 (6 bases each). CDR1 and CDR2 from the germline V gene are DFQATT and SNEGSKA (reference sequence). CDR3 size: 16 residues. Trimming cost V 1 base and J 4 bases, with 14 bases left between them. CDR3 DNA: TGCAGTGCTAGAGGTCCGGGGGCAACAGGGGCCAACGTCCTGACTTTC. Translating gives CSARGPGATGANVLTF.

V is TRBV2 and J is TRBJ2-3, with D tentatively TRBD1 or TRBD2 (5 bases each). V lost 7 bases and J 2 bases, leaving 13 bases between the germline ends. The CDR3 covers 14 residues. Looked up from germline, CDR1 is SNHLY and CDR2 is FYNNEI. The CDR3 here is CASIPRGDTDTQYF. The CDR3 coding sequence is TGTGCCAGCATTCCCCGGGGCGACACAGATACGCAGTATTTT. Full variable domain (remainder filled in from reference TRBV2 and TRBJ2-3): EPEVTQTPSHQVTQMGQEVILRCVPISNHLYFYWYRQILGQKVEFLVSFYNNEISEKSEIFDDQFSVERPDGSNFTLKIRSTKLEDSAMYFCASIPRGDTDTQYFGPGTRLTVL.

This chain joins TRBV5-8 and TRBJ2-5; D call uncertain. CDR3 length: 14 amino acids. Per the germline V gene, CDR1 is SGHTS and CDR2 is YDEGEE. Trimming left V 3 bases short and J 2 bases short, with 11 bases between. CDR3 bases: TGTGCCAGCAGCTACCTAGGGCGTCAAGAGACCCAGTACTTC. Protein product: CASSYLGRQETQYF.

The chain couples TRBV5-1 to TRBJ1-1; perhaps TRBD1 as D (5 bases). The CDR3 consists of 15 residues. Trimming took 4 bases from V and 5 from J, leaving 18 bases between them. Germline CDR1 reads SGHRS; CDR2 reads YFSETQ. CDR3 sequence: CASSPPASGETEAFF. The CDR3 DNA is TGCGCCAGCAGCCCCCCTGCGTCGGGGGAAACTGAAGCTTTCTTT. Full variable domain (remainder filled in from reference TRBV5-1 and TRBJ1-1): KAGVTQTPRYLIKTRGQQVTLSCSPISGHRSVSWYQQTPGQGLQFLFEYFSETQRNKGNFPGRFSGRQFSNSRSEMNVSTLELGDSALYLCASSPPASGETEAFFGQGTRLTVV.

This clonotype has only a few counts. The chain carries TRBV28 and TRBJ2-2; D gene unclear. This CDR3 spans 13 amino acids. Trimming took 3 bases from V and 0 from J, leaving 2 bases between them. Germline V gene data show CDR1 as MDHEN and CDR2 as SYDVKM. The CDR3 DNA follows: TGTGCCAGCAGTTTCTCGAACACCGGGGAGCTGTTTTTT. It specifies CASSFSNTGELFF.

V and J are TRBV7-9 and TRBJ1-3; D gene uncertain. V dropped 8 bases and J dropped 0 bases, with 20 bases sitting between them. Germline V gives CDR1 SEHNR, CDR2 FQNEAQ (reference sequence). This CDR3 spans 17 amino acids. The CDR3 DNA reads TGTGCCAGCCTCCCCGGATTGTCCGTGAGCTCTGGAAACACCATATATTTT. The encoded protein is CASLPGLSVSSGNTIYF.

This clonotype appeared many times. V usage is TRBV7-2 and J usage is TRBJ1-5; maybe TRBD1 (5 bases). Trimming pared 2 bases from V and 4 bases from J, leaving 18 bases between. Germline CDR1 reads SGHTA; CDR2 reads FQGNSA. The CDR3 has 17 amino acids. The CDR3 DNA reads as TGTGCCAGCAGCTTACACGGGCAGGGAGGGAGGAATCAGCCCCAGCATTTT. Translated: CASSLHGQGGRNQPQHF.

This clonotype was seen a few times. This sequence joins TRBV6-2 or TRBV6-3 and TRBJ2-5; D possibly corresponds to TRBD1 (5 bases). The CDR3 has 13 residues. Trimming took off 7 bases at V and 7 bases at J, with 16 bases between the two ends. Germline V gene sequence: CDR1 MNHEY, CDR2 SVGEGT. CDR3 sequence: CASNPNFRATQYF. CDR3 sequence (DNA): TGTGCCAGCAACCCCAACTTCAGGGCGACCCAGTACTTC.

The V and J genes are TRBV12-3 or TRBV12-4 and TRBJ2-1; either TRBD1 or TRBD2 may fit D (6 bases each). Trimming removed 2 bases from V and 16 bases from J, with 12 bases in between. This CDR3 comprises 11 residues. CDR3 nucleotide sequence: TGTGCCAGCAGTTTAATCGGGGGCGTATTCTTC. Protein sequence: CASSLIGGVFF.

This chain joins TRBV7-9 and TRBJ1-1; D is ambiguous. The CDR3 is 14 amino acids. Germline CDR1 is SEHNR and CDR2 is FQNEAQ (reference sequence). The ends were cut back, 4 bases at V and 2 bases at J, with 11 bases in the middle. The DNA for the CDR3 is TGTGCCAGCAGCTACAGAGTCGGCAACACTGAAGCTTTCTTT. Encoded protein: CASSYRVGNTEAFF.